A single sample gave rise to the 28 T cell receptor beta chains below, sequenced in a study of identical twins (TCRdb year 2016). Libraries came from 5' RACE. The run used an Illumina HiSeq 2000. TCRdb reanalyzed the raw reads on its own, using fastp at Q25 for trimming and MiXCR for clone calling, and kept in-frame beta chains. CDR3 protein duplicates are merged, each entry listing the most common genes and DNA. For this sample the table gives 450,000 or so distinct CDR3 sequences, of which more than 13% were detected only once. Around 0.57% of the sample lies in the top ten. This sample also appeared in a second study, on yellow fever vaccine responses in identical twins.

The sample consisted of CD4+ T cells sorted from blood. The receptor source for this set is a woman between 18 and 29 years old in good health.

This clonotype was seen only a few times. J is TRBJ2-1 and V is TRBV5-1; 8 nucleotides align to TRBD2. The CDR3 is 17 amino acids. Germline loops: CDR1 SGHRS, CDR2 YFSETQ. After removal of 1 base from V and 7 bases from J, the junction contained 13 bases not matched to a gene. The DNA for the CDR3 is TGCGCCAGCAGCTTGAATATTGCGGGGCTAGCGGGTAATGAGCAGTTCTTC. Encoded protein: CASSLNIAGLAGNEQFF.

The sample holds a few counts of this clonotype. The chain combines TRBV11-2 with TRBJ2-3; the D gene is possibly TRBD2 (6 bases). CDR3 size: 15 residues. From germline, CDR1 is SGHAT and CDR2 FQNNGV. V lost 6 bases, J lost 0 bases, and 13 bases lay in between. In nucleotides, the CDR3 is TGTGCCAGCAGACTGACCGGGGGTAGCACAGATACGCAGTATTTT. Its protein is CASRLTGGSTDTQYF.

The chain is built from TRBV11-1 and TRBJ2-6; D remains ambiguous. CDR1 is SGHAT, CDR2 FQDESV, per germline (reference sequence). The CDR3 has 20 residues. V was pared by 1 base and J by 0 bases, with 19 bases between. As DNA, the CDR3 is TGTGCCAGCAGCTTAGAAACAGCCATTATACATCCCTCTGGGGCCAACGTCCTGACTTTC. Amino acids: CASSLETAIIHPSGANVLTF.

This clonotype has at least ten counts. The chain carries TRBV7-9 and TRBJ2-1; 12 bases map to TRBD1. CDR3 length equals 13 residues. The trim removed 1 base at V and 13 bases at J, leaving 2 bases unmatched. Germline lookup yields CDR1 SEHNR and CDR2 FQNEAQ (reference sequence). CDR3 sequence (DNA): TGTGCCAGCAGCTTAGTTGGGACAGGGGGCCAGTTCTTC. It is translated as CASSLVGTGGQFF. Full variable domain (remainder filled in from reference TRBV7-9 and TRBJ2-1): DTGVSQNPRHKITKRGQNVTFRCDPISEHNRLYWYRQTLGQGPEFLTYFQNEAQLEKSRLLSDRFSAERPKGSFSTLEIQRTEQGDSAMYLCASSLVGTGGQFFGPGTRLTVL.

V and J are TRBV24-1 and TRBJ2-1; 7 bases map to TRBD1. V shed 10 bases and J 6 bases; nucleotides not matched to a gene: 11. This CDR3 contains 14 residues. CDR1 is KGHDR and CDR2 is SFDVKD in the germline V gene. CDR3 amino acids: CATKGVGTANEQFF. CDR3 in DNA: TGTGCCACGAAGGGGGTAGGGACAGCCAATGAGCAGTTCTTC.

The chain carries TRBV29-1 and TRBJ2-7, with a tentative D call TRBD2 (6 bases). This CDR3 region has 12 residues. Looked up from germline, CDR1 is SQVTM and CDR2 is ANQGSEA. The ends were cut back, 5 bases at V and 6 bases at J, with 14 bases in the middle. The CDR3, as DNA: TGCAGCGTTTACAGACGGGGAGGCGAGCAGTACTTC. Its translation: CSVYRRGGEQYF.

This clonotype was found a few times. This chain joins TRBV20-1 and TRBJ2-7; D not certain. CDR1 and CDR2 (germline): DFQATT, SNEGSKA (reference sequence). The CDR3 sequence is 12 residues long. Trimming left V 0 bases short and J 2 bases short, with 5 bases between. CDR3 nucleotides: TGCAGTGCTAGAGATCGGGCCTACGAGCAGTACTTC. Its protein product is CSARDRAYEQYF.

A remark on this clonotype: A junction end diverges from the germline sequence, so it may reflect a read error. This chain connects TRBV6-2 or TRBV6-3 to TRBJ1-5; tentative D call: TRBD1 (5 bases). Germline V gene data show CDR1 as MNHEY and CDR2 as SVGEGT. The length of the CDR3 is 16 residues. The CDR3 loop reads CASRARTSPSYQPQHF. CDR3 coding DNA: TGTGCCAGCAGGGCCCGGACATCACCTAGCTATCAGCCCCAGCATTTT.

Note on this clonotype: The missing conserved phenylalanine or tryptophan at the end of this CDR3 makes a read error likely. This chain uses TRBV7-2 with TRBJ2-7, with D tentatively TRBD2 (5 bases). The CDR3 is 15 residues long. The germline gives CDR1 SGHTA, CDR2 FQGNSA. V was pared by 5 bases and J by 0 bases, with 14 bases between. CDR3 sequence: CASSRGLMSSYEQYS. CDR3 nucleotide sequence: TGTGCCAGCAGCCGAGGACTGATGAGCTCCTACGAGCAGTACTCC.

Many counts were recorded for this clonotype. The V and J genes are TRBV4-2 and TRBJ1-2; D is possibly TRBD1 (6 bases). V lost 3 bases to trimming and J lost 4 bases, with 27 bases between them. This CDR3 has 19 amino acids. Germline assignment: CDR1 LGHNA and CDR2 YNFKEQ. The CDR3 region is CASSQKLRTAAIEFYGYTF. The CDR3 nucleotides read TGTGCCAGCAGCCAGAAACTAAGGACAGCTGCGATCGAATTCTATGGCTACACCTTC.

The table lists this clonotype with a few counts. V is TRBV14 and J is TRBJ2-3; D is undetermined. Trimming pared 0 bases from V and 1 base from J, leaving 14 bases between. The CDR3 has 17 residues. CDR1 and CDR2 from the germline V gene are SGHDN and FVKESK. The CDR3 protein is CASSQDKLLRGTDTQYF. The CDR3 bases are TGTGCCAGCAGCCAAGATAAACTCCTACGCGGCACAGATACGCAGTATTTT.

This chain joins TRBV2 and TRBJ1-6, with 9 nucleotides matching TRBD1. J gave up 8 bases and V 6 bases, and 5 bases lay outside the gene matches. The length of the CDR3 is 14 residues. Germline assignment: CDR1 SNHLY and CDR2 FYNNEI. The CDR3 reads CASSLQGADSPLHF. The CDR3 DNA reads as TGTGCCAGCAGCCTACAGGGGGCGGATTCACCCCTCCACTTT. Drawing the rest from reference TRBV2 and TRBJ1-6, the complete variable domain is EPEVTQTPSHQVTQMGQEVILRCVPISNHLYFYWYRQILGQKVEFLVSFYNNEISEKSEIFDDQFSVERPDGSNFTLKIRSTKLEDSAMYFCASSLQGADSPLHFGNGTRLTVT.

The rearrangement joins TRBV10-2 to TRBJ2-3; TRBD2 agrees at 12 bases. Germline lookup yields CDR1 WSHSY and CDR2 SAAADI. The ends lost 6 bases at V and 10 bases at J; junction bases unmatched: 8. This CDR3 region has 14 residues. The CDR3 sequence is CASRGTSGSMAQYF. The CDR3 region has the DNA TGCGCCAGCAGAGGGACTAGCGGGTCCATGGCGCAGTATTTT.

This clonotype occurred a few times. The chain recombines TRBV28 with TRBJ2-3; D may match TRBD1 or TRBD2 (5 bases each). Trimming pared 5 bases from V and 5 bases from J, leaving 17 bases between. From germline, CDR1 is MDHEN and CDR2 SYDVKM. The CDR3 consists of 15 residues. CDR3 sequence: CASSLAGAGGDTQYF. The CDR3 DNA follows: TGTGCCAGCAGTCTGGCGGGCGCTGGGGGAGATACGCAGTATTTT. The full variable domain, its missing parts supplied by reference TRBV28 and TRBJ2-3, is DVKVTQSSRYLVKRTGEKVFLECVQDMDHENMFWYRQDPGLGLRLIYFSYDVKMKEKGDIPEGYSVSREKKERFSLILESASTNQTSMYLCASSLAGAGGDTQYFGPGTRLTVL.

The sample holds many counts of this clonotype. The rearrangement links TRBV28 to TRBJ2-7, with 8 bases lining up with TRBD1. The V gene's germline CDR1 is MDHEN and CDR2 SYDVKM. V shed 8 bases, J shed 3 bases, and the junction held 6 bases outside the gene matches. This CDR3 is 13 amino acids long. CDR3 sequence: CASGQGAVYEQYF. The CDR3 nucleotides are TGTGCCAGCGGGCAGGGGGCGGTCTACGAGCAGTACTTC.

This clonotype has a handful of counts. V gene TRBV11-2 combines with J gene TRBJ2-4, with D possibly being TRBD1 or TRBD2 (5 bases each). Between the trimmed V and J ends, which lost 0 bases and 13 bases, there was a span of 16 bases. CDR3 length: 14 residues. Germline V gene sequence: CDR1 SGHAT, CDR2 FQNNGV. Here the CDR3 DNA reads TGTGCCAGCAGCTTAGAGCCCTCACTCCGGGACCAGTACTTC. It translates to CASSLEPSLRDQYF.

This sequence joins TRBV6-1 and TRBJ2-7; 7 nucleotides line up with TRBD1. This CDR3 is 14 amino acids long. Trimming at V came to 7 bases and at J to 3 bases, leaving 9 bases not matched to a gene. Germline-derived CDR1 and CDR2 are MNHNS and SASEGT. For the CDR3, the DNA is TGTGCCAGCACGATCAGGGGGAATCACTACGAGCAGTACTTC. This gives the protein CASTIRGNHYEQYF.

This clonotype was seen more than once but under ten times. The chain combines TRBV7-2 with TRBJ2-4; D gene ambiguous. Germline V lookup: CDR1 SGHTA, CDR2 FQGNSA. The CDR3 contains 16 residues. The germline V and J ends were trimmed by 1 base and 0 bases, with 10 bases remaining between them. The CDR3 nucleotides read TGTGCCAGCAGCTTAGGAGGCAGCCTAGCCAAAAACATTCAGTACTTC. Residues: CASSLGGSLAKNIQYF.

In its sample, this clonotype was seen a few times. V gene TRBV7-2 combines with J gene TRBJ1-5; perhaps TRBD1 as D (5 bases). CDR1 SGHTA and CDR2 FQGNSA come from the germline V gene. The CDR3 is 15 residues long. V dropped 5 bases and J dropped 3 bases, with 14 bases sitting between them. CDR3 DNA sequence: TGTGCCAGCAGCCTAAATCAGGGTTTCAATCAGCCCCAGCATTTT. Encoded protein: CASSLNQGFNQPQHF.

The table lists this clonotype with a few counts. J is TRBJ2-5 and V is TRBV7-2; 13 positions agree with TRBD2. The length of the CDR3 is 16 residues. The trim removed 5 bases at V and 5 bases at J, leaving 8 bases unmatched. Germline V gene lookup returns CDR1 SGHTA and CDR2 FQGNSA. The CDR3 DNA reads TGTGCCAGCAGCCTGAAAGGGACTAGCGGGATTGAGACCCAGTACTTC. This encodes CASSLKGTSGIETQYF. Using reference TRBV7-2 and TRBJ2-5 for the parts outside the CDR3, the full variable domain is GAGVSQSPSNKVTEKGKDVELRCDPISGHTALYWYRQSLGQGLEFLIYFQGNSAPDKSGLPSDRFSAERTGGSVSTLTIQRTQQEDSAVYLCASSLKGTSGIETQYFGPGTRLLVL.

The chain links TRBV2 to TRBJ1-2, with 8 bases identical to TRBD1. Germline assignment: CDR1 SNHLY and CDR2 FYNNEI. The CDR3 is 13 residues long. J lost 7 bases, V lost 5 bases, and 6 bases had no gene match. The CDR3 DNA reads as TGTGCCAGCAGTCCGACAGGGGATGCTGGCTACACCTTC. Translation gives CASSPTGDAGYTF.

This clonotype showed up many times. The chain is built from TRBV5-8 and TRBJ2-3, with TRBD1 matching over 8 bases. J was trimmed by 1 base and V by 4 bases; bases with no gene match: 5. Germline V gene sequence: CDR1 SGHTS, CDR2 YDEGEE. The length of the CDR3 is 15 residues. CDR3 DNA: TGTGCCAGCAGCAGGGGGACAGGAGGCACAGATACGCAGTATTTT. This translates into CASSRGTGGTDTQYF.

The chain is built from TRBV20-1 and TRBJ1-2; tentatively, D is TRBD1 (6 bases). V was cut by 2 bases and J by 5 bases, with 15 bases left in between. This CDR3 is built from 14 residues. The germline V gene has CDR1 DFQATT and CDR2 SNEGSKA (reference sequence). The DNA of the CDR3 is TGCAGTGCTAGATATGAGAGGGGGAATTATGGCTACACCTTC. This translates into CSARYERGNYGYTF.

In its sample, this clonotype was seen a few times. V usage is TRBV10-1 and J usage is TRBJ2-1; no clear D gene. This CDR3 contains 15 residues. The germline V and J ends were trimmed by 4 bases and 0 bases, with 10 bases remaining between them. Germline-derived CDR1 and CDR2 are WNHNN and SYGVQD (reference sequence). The DNA of the CDR3 is TGCGCCAGCAGTGGCTCCCTTAGCTCCTACAATGAGCAGTTCTTC. It codes for CASSGSLSSYNEQFF.

This clonotype was counted between two and nine times. The chain has TRBV28 and TRBJ2-7; D call uncertain. Per the germline V gene, CDR1 is MDHEN and CDR2 is SYDVKM. This CDR3 is 15 amino acids long. Trimming removed 6 bases from V and 4 bases from J, with 19 bases in between. The CDR3 reads CASSLPIALSYEQYF. The CDR3 DNA is TGTGCCAGCAGCCTGCCGATCGCCCTCTCTTACGAGCAGTACTTC.

The chain recombines TRBV7-2 with TRBJ2-7, with 8 bases that match TRBD2. Germline V gives CDR1 SGHTA, CDR2 FQGNSA. This CDR3 is built from 14 residues. V dropped 5 bases and J dropped 6; count of bases not matched to a gene: 9. Written as DNA, the CDR3 is TGTGCCAGCAGCCCCGGGACTAGGGTACGCGAGCAGTACTTC. This encodes CASSPGTRVREQYF.

The chain carries TRBV5-1 and TRBJ2-7; D may be TRBD1 (5 bases). CDR1 and CDR2 (germline): SGHRS, YFSETQ. This CDR3 comprises 14 residues. Trimming removed 5 bases from V and 1 base from J, with 13 bases in between. CDR3 nucleotides: TGCGCCAGCAGGGACAACCGCGCATCCTACGAGCAGTACTTC. It yields the protein CASRDNRASYEQYF.

The rearrangement joins TRBV6-1 to TRBJ1-6; no clear D. V lost 10 bases and J lost 7, with 20 bases in between. The CDR3 is made up of 15 amino acids. From germline, CDR1 is MNHNS and CDR2 SASEGT. The CDR3 here is CATLPFRGRNSPLHF. As DNA, the CDR3 is TGTGCCACATTGCCCTTTCGAGGGCGGAATTCACCCCTCCACTTT.